What follows describes a single TCR beta chain. In the authors' methods: Amplification from reference gene primers served as the basis for estimated nucleated cell counts. Here immunoSEQ multiplex PCR was the method, and the copy in TCRdb shows in-frame clones only, minus some. Clonal size and the V and J genes are those of that table, whereas D and trimming came from the DNA. This table holds tens of thousands of clones, 65% to 85% found once. These data originate in a study of blood T cell repertoires in COVID-19. At the level of the study: Collection of acute and convalescent COVID-19 samples took place in the United States, Italy and Spain. Sample material is recorded as cDNA or gDNA derived from T cells, B-cell-depleted T cells, or PBMCs.

Sequencing was done on a sample of peripheral blood. This TCR was sampled from a man aged 50 to 60 with COVID-19, enrolled during active disease.

CDR3 in amino acids: CASSLGGLASYNEQFF. CDR3 bases: TGTGCCAGCAGTTTGGGGGGACTAGCTTCCTACAATGAGCAGTTCTTC. V and J are TRBV28 and TRBJ2-1, with 9 bases aligning to TRBD2. This CDR3 is 16 amino acids long. V lost 3 bases, J lost 1 base, and 4 bases stayed unmatched. CDR1 MDHEN and CDR2 SYDVKM come from the germline V gene. Full variable domain (outside the CDR3, taken from reference TRBV28 and TRBJ2-1): DVKVTQSSRYLVKRTGEKVFLECVQDMDHENMFWYRQDPGLGLRLIYFSYDVKMKEKGDIPEGYSVSREKKERFSLILESASTNQTSMYLCASSLGGLASYNEQFFGPGTRLTVL.